A selection of T cell receptor beta chains follows, all from one sample in a study of T-cell reconstitution after alpha-beta-depleted transplantation in children. TCRdb processed the PCR reads anew with MiXCR; each CDR3 protein has one entry. This sample has more than 85,000 distinct CDR3 sequences, with around a tenth found just once. The starting material was PBMCs from the stem cell graft donor, obtained from the stem cell graft. The receptors shown here come from a human donor who donated a stem cell graft to a child with acute lymphoblastic leukemia. The conserved cysteine and the conserved F or W are not part of the CDR3 here.

J gene: TRBJ2-3; V gene: TRBV7-9; CDR3 protein: AGTRYRTTAGPDTQY
J gene: TRBJ2-6; V gene: TRBV5-1; CDR3 protein: ASSAGWGQQTSGANVLT
J gene: TRBJ2-2; V gene: TRBV2; CDR3 protein: ASRGQVNTGELF
J gene: TRBJ2-2; V gene: TRBV19; CDR3 protein: ASSFIGELF
J gene: TRBJ2-7; V gene: TRBV2; CDR3 protein: ASRRILQGTGEQY
J gene: TRBJ1-1; V gene: TRBV7-2; CDR3 protein: ASSMGGALEAF
J gene: TRBJ1-4; V gene: TRBV5-1; CDR3 protein: ASSRGTGYDNEKLF
J gene: TRBJ1-1; V gene: TRBV5-1; CDR3 protein: ASSLERPNTEAF
J gene: TRBJ2-7; V gene: TRBV5-1; CDR3 protein: ASSLEGSGFEQY
J gene: TRBJ1-2; V gene: TRBV30; CDR3 protein: AWSVSRPNYGYT
J gene: TRBJ2-7; V gene: TRBV7-2; CDR3 protein: ASSFRTGWDEQY
J gene: TRBJ2-1; V gene: TRBV20-1; CDR3 protein: SATPTLFPYNEQF
J gene: TRBJ2-6; V gene: TRBV7-2; CDR3 protein: ASSPWGAGANVLT
J gene: TRBJ2-1; V gene: TRBV12-3/TRBV12-4; CDR3 protein: ASRAANGRGEQF
J gene: TRBJ2-1; V gene: TRBV19; CDR3 protein: ASSNKVGSHNEQF
J gene: TRBJ1-4; V gene: TRBV20-1; CDR3 protein: SARNISNEKLF
J gene: TRBJ2-7; V gene: TRBV29-1; CDR3 protein: SVLGGRFTYEQY
J gene: TRBJ2-3; V gene: TRBV18; CDR3 protein: ASSRIGQGGSTDTQY
J gene: TRBJ2-1; V gene: TRBV10-1; CDR3 protein: ASSVAGGPRSYNEQF
J gene: TRBJ1-5; V gene: TRBV6-2/TRBV6-3; CDR3 protein: ASSYSADLQPQH
J gene: TRBJ2-7; V gene: TRBV6-2/TRBV6-3; CDR3 protein: ASSLYQGEQY
J gene: TRBJ2-3; V gene: TRBV11-2; CDR3 protein: ASTPRWAGSTDTQY
J gene: TRBJ1-2; V gene: TRBV28; CDR3 protein: ASSYPGQVYGYT
J gene: TRBJ2-1; V gene: TRBV20-1; CDR3 protein: SASPGTTAEQF
J gene: TRBJ1-1; V gene: TRBV7-8; CDR3 protein: ASSQGQLVMNTEAF
J gene: TRBJ2-5; V gene: TRBV27; CDR3 protein: ASSSGGRGEKETQY
J gene: TRBJ1-1; V gene: TRBV5-1; CDR3 protein: ASSLAALRQMNTEAF
J gene: TRBJ2-3; V gene: TRBV7-9; CDR3 protein: ASSLYGVSTDTQY
J gene: TRBJ2-5; V gene: TRBV24-1; CDR3 protein: ATSDRTGGGETQY
J gene: TRBJ2-3; V gene: TRBV7-3; CDR3 protein: ASSATGGRDTQY
J gene: TRBJ2-5; V gene: TRBV7-2; CDR3 protein: ASSSTGGGGTQY
J gene: TRBJ2-1; V gene: TRBV2; CDR3 protein: ASIGQPRNEQF
J gene: TRBJ2-1; V gene: TRBV5-1; CDR3 protein: ASSFLAVSYNEQF